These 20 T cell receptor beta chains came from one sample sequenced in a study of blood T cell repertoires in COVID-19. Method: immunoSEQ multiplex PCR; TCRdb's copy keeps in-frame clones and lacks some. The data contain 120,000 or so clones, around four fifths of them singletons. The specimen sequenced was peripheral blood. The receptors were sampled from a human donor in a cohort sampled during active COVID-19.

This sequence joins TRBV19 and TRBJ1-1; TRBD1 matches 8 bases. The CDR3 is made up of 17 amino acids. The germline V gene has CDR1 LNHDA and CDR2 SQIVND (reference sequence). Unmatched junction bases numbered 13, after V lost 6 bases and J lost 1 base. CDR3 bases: TGTGCCAGTAGCGCTATGGGGTTCGGGACAGGGAACACTGAAGCTTTCTTT. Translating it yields CASSAMGFGTGNTEAFF.

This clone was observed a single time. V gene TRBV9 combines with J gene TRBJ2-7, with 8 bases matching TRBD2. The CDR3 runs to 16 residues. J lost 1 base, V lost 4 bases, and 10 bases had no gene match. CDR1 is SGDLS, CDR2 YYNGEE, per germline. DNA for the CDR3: TGTGCCAGCAGCAGAGCGGCGGGGGGACTTTCCTACGAGCAGTACTTC. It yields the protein CASSRAAGGLSYEQYF.

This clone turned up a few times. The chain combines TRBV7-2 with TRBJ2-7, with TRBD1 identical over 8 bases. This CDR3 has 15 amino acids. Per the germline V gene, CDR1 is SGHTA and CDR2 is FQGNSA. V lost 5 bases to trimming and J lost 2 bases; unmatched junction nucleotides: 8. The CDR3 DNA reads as TGTGCCAGCAGCCCCCGTGACAGGGGAACCTACGAGCAGTACTTC. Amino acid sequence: CASSPRDRGTYEQYF.

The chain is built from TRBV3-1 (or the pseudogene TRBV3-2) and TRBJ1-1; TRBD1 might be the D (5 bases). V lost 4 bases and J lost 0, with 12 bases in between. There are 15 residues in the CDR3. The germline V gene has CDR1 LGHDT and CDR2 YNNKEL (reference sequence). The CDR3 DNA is TGTGCCAGCAGCCCTTTAACAGGTCTGAACACTGAAGCTTTCTTT. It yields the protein CASSPLTGLNTEAFF.

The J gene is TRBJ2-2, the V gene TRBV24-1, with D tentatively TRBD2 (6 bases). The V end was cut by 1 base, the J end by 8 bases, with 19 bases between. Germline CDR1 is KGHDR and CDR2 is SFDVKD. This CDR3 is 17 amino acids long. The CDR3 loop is CATSDFIGGKAGGELFF. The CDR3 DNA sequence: TGTGCCACCAGTGATTTCATTGGGGGGAAGGCCGGAGGGGAGCTGTTTTTT.

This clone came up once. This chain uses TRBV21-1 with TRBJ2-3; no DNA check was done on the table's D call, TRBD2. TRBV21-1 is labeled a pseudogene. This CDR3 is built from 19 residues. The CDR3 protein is CASSKRREGVGMSTDTQYF. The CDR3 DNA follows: TGTGCCAGCAGCAAGAGGCGGGAGGGTGTGGGGATGAGCACAGATACGCAGTATTTT.

This CDR3 is CASSLQGVGEKLFF. The CDR3 DNA sequence: TGTGCCAGCAGCTTACAGGGGGTGGGTGAAAAACTGTTTTTT. This sequence joins TRBV28 and TRBJ1-4, with TRBD1 matching 8 bases. CDR1 and CDR2 from the germline V gene are MDHEN and SYDVKM. CDR3 size: 14 residues. The V and J ends lost 6 bases and 7 bases, in that order; junction bases with no gene match: 7.

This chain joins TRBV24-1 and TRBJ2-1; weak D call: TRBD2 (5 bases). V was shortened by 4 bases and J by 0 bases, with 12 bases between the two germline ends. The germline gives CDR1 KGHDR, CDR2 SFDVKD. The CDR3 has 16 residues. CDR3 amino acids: CATSDREGSSYNEQFF. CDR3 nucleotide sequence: TGTGCCACCAGTGACCGCGAAGGGAGCTCCTACAATGAGCAGTTCTTC.

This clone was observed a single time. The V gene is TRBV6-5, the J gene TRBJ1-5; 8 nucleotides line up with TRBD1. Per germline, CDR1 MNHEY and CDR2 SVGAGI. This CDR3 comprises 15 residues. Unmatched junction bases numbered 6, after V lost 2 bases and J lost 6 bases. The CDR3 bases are TGTGCCAGCAGTTACGGACAGGGTGTTGGTCAGCCCCAGCATTTT. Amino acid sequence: CASSYGQGVGQPQHF.

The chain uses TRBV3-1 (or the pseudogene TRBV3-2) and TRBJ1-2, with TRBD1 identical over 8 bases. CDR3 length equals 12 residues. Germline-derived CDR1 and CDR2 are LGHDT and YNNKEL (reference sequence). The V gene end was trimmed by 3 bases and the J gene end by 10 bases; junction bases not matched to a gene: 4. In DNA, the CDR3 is TGTGCCAGCAGCCACCCGACAGGGGACTACACCTTC. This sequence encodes CASSHPTGDYTF.

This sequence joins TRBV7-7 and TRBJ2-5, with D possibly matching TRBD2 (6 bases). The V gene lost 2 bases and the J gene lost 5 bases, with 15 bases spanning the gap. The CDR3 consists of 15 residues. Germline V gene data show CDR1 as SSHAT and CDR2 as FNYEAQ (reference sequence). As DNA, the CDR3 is TGTGCCAGCAGCTTAATGACGGGAGAGCGTGAGACCCAGTACTTC. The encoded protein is CASSLMTGERETQYF.

Here the CDR3 reads CASSPSGTSSYEQYF. The CDR3 DNA reads TGTGCCAGCAGCCCATCCGGGACAAGCTCCTACGAGCAGTACTTC. The J gene is TRBJ2-7, the V gene TRBV7-2; possibly TRBD1 for D (6 bases). Germline-derived CDR1 and CDR2 are SGHTA and FQGNSA. V lost 5 bases to trimming and J lost 0 bases, with 14 bases between them. The CDR3 loop spans 15 amino acids.

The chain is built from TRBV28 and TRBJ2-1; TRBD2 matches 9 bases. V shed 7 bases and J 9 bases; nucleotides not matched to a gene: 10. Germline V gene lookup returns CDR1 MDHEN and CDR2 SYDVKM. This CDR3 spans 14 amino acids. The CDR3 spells CASIFSGRGGEQFF. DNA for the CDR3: TGTGCCAGCATCTTTAGCGGGAGAGGAGGTGAGCAGTTCTTC.

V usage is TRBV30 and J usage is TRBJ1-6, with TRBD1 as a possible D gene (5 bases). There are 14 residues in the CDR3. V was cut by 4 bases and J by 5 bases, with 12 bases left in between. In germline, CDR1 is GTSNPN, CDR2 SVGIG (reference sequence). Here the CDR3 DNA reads TGTGCCTGGACCCCTGGGGCCCATAATTCACCCCTCCACTTT. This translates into CAWTPGAHNSPLHF.

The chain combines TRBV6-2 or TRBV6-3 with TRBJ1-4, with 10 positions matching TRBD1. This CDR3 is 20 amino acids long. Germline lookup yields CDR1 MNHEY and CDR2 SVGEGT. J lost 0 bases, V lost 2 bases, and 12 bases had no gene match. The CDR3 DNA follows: TGTGCCAGCAGTTACACGGGACAGGGGAGTCAGTCTGCAACTAATGAAAAACTGTTTTTT. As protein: CASSYTGQGSQSATNEKLFF.

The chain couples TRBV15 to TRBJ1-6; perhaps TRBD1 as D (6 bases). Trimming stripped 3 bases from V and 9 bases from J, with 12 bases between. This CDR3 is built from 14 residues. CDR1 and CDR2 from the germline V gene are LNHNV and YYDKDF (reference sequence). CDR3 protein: CATSRGTPTSPLHF. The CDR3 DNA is TGTGCCACCAGCAGGGGGACACCAACTTCACCCCTCCACTTT.

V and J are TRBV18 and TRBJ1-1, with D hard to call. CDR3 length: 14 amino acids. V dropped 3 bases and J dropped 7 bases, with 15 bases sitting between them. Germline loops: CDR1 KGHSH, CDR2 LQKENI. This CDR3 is CASSPLRRGIEAFF. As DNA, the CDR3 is TGTGCCAGCTCACCCCTCCGTCGCGGAATTGAAGCTTTCTTT.

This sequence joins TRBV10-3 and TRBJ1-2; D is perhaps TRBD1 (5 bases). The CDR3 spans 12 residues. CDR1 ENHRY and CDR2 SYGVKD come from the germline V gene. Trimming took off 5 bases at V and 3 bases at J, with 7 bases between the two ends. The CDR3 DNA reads TGTGCCATCAGTCAGGGCGACTATGGCTACACCTTC. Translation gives CAISQGDYGYTF.

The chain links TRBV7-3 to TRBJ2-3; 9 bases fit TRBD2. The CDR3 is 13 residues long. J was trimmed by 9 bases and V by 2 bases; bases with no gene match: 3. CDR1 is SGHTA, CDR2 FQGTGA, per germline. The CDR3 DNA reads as TGTGCCAGCAGCTTAGAGCTAGCGGGGACGCAGTATTTT. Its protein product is CASSLELAGTQYF.

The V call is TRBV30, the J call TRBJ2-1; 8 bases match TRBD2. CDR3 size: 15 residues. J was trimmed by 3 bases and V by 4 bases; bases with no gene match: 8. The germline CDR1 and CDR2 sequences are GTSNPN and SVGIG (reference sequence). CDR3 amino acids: CAWNPLAGGYNEQFF. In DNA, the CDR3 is TGTGCCTGGAACCCACTGGCGGGAGGCTACAATGAGCAGTTCTTC.